Listed here are 15 T cell receptor beta chains from one sample, sequenced in a study of Graves' ophthalmopathy and Graves' hyperthyroidism. Scientists amplified the TCR beta CDR3 regions from RNA transcripts. HTBI primers were used in a first-round RT-PCR, which preceded a second-round multiplex PCR. MiXCR, run by TCRdb on the multiplex PCR reads, gives a single entry per CDR3 protein. This sample yields hundreds of thousands of distinct CDR3 sequences, of which 22% are seen a single time; approximately 7% belongs to the top ten. The specimen was peripheral blood. The receptors were sampled from a woman aged 18-29 years with stable Graves' hyperthyroidism. Some clones in this sample may be carry-over from other donors' samples.

This clonotype was counted at least ten times. The rearrangement uses TRBV6-5 and TRBJ1-2; D unclear. Trimming stripped 0 bases from V and 5 bases from J, with 7 bases between. CDR1 is MNHEY, CDR2 SVGAGI, per germline. The CDR3 spans 13 residues. DNA of the CDR3: TGTGCCAGCAGTTACTCGGCCGGGTATGGCTACACCTTC. Its protein product is CASSYSAGYGYTF.

This clonotype occurred many times. The rearrangement links TRBV27 to TRBJ1-6; no clear D gene. Germline CDR1 MNHEY, CDR2 SMNVEV (reference sequence). The V and J ends lost 2 bases and 8 bases respectively, with 4 bases between them. The CDR3 is 12 amino acids. The CDR3 reads CASSLPDSPLHF. The CDR3 DNA reads TGTGCCAGCAGTTTACCGGATTCACCCCTCCACTTT.

This clonotype was seen many times. The chain uses TRBV3-1 and TRBJ1-5, with TRBD1 matching over 10 bases. The CDR3 is 15 amino acids. Germline V gene sequence: CDR1 LGHDT, CDR2 YNNKEL (reference sequence). V shed 1 base, J shed 6 bases, and the junction held 3 bases outside the gene matches. The CDR3 DNA sequence: TGTGCCAGCAGCCAAGGGACAGGGGGTTTTCAGCCCCAGCATTTT. This gives the protein CASSQGTGGFQPQHF.

J is TRBJ1-1 and V is TRBV20-1; no reliable D call. Between the trimmed V and J ends, which lost 7 bases and 3 bases, there was a span of 12 bases. The CDR3 has 12 amino acids. Germline V gene sequence: CDR1 DFQATT, CDR2 SNEGSKA (reference sequence). The CDR3 region has the DNA TGCAGTGTTTTCTTCGGGGACACTGAAGCTTTCTTT. It translates to CSVFFGDTEAFF.

This clonotype was seen many times. The V gene is TRBV12-3 or TRBV12-4, the J gene TRBJ1-2; no definite D call. This CDR3 region has 11 residues. V lost 4 bases and J lost 8, with 8 bases in between. CDR3 sequence: CASSYKVGYTF. The CDR3 nucleotides read TGTGCCAGCAGTTACAAGGTGGGCTACACCTTC.

The genes are TRBV18 and TRBJ2-7; unclear D gene. The CDR3 sequence is 14 residues long. The V gene's germline CDR1 is KGHSH and CDR2 LQKENI. Trimming pared 3 bases from V and 5 bases from J, leaving 14 bases between. The CDR3: CASSPIEEPNEQYF. Written as DNA, the CDR3 is TGTGCCAGCTCACCGATCGAGGAACCGAACGAGCAGTACTTC.

This clonotype was found many times. The chain is built from TRBV29-1 and TRBJ1-2, with D perhaps TRBD1 (6 bases). From germline, CDR1 is SQVTM and CDR2 ANQGSEA. V was cut by 7 bases and J by 3 bases, with 18 bases left in between. This CDR3 spans 14 amino acids. CDR3 bases: TGCAGCGCCTCACCTCCCACAGGGCACTATGGCTACACCTTC. It yields the protein CSASPPTGHYGYTF.

This clonotype came up many times. The rearrangement links TRBV29-1 to TRBJ2-2, with D maybe TRBD1 (6 bases). Germline values: CDR1 SQVTM, CDR2 ANQGSEA. CDR3 length: 15 amino acids. V was cut by 7 bases and J by 4 bases, with 19 bases left in between. In nucleotides, the CDR3 is TGCAGCGGTGATCTCCCGAAACAGGGCACCGGGGAGCTGTTTTTT. It encodes CSGDLPKQGTGELFF.

The V call is TRBV12-3 or TRBV12-4, the J call TRBJ2-7; D call uncertain. This CDR3 region has 13 residues. V lost 7 bases, J lost 4 bases, and 14 bases lay in between. The CDR3 sequence is CASTNSLLYEQYF. Written as DNA, the CDR3 is TGTGCCAGCACCAATAGCCTACTGTACGAGCAGTACTTC.

V is TRBV7-8 and J is TRBJ1-1, with a tentative D call TRBD1 (6 bases). Germline values: CDR1 SGHVS, CDR2 FQNEAQ. The CDR3 sequence is 15 residues long. Trimming took off 5 bases at V and 4 bases at J, with 17 bases between the two ends. The CDR3 sequence: CASSGHRDAGTEAFF. The DNA of the CDR3 is TGTGCCAGCAGCGGGCACAGGGACGCCGGCACTGAAGCTTTCTTT.

On this clonotype itself: A much larger clone differs by one base, so this may be a read error. The CDR3 DNA follows: TGTGCCAGCTCTAGGGGGTACTACGAGCATTACTTC. Its protein is CASSRGYYEHYF. The J gene is TRBJ2-7, the V gene TRBV28; TRBD1 is a possible D gene (6 bases). The CDR3 sequence is 12 residues long. Per germline, CDR1 MDHEN and CDR2 SYDVKM.

The gene calls are TRBV29-1 and TRBJ1-2; D gene uncertain. There are 13 residues in the CDR3. Germline CDR1 is SQVTM and CDR2 is ANQGSEA. Trimming removed 3 bases from V and 4 bases from J, with 12 bases in between. Written as DNA, the CDR3 is TGCAGCGTTGACGCCGGATTCCTCTATGGCTACACCTTC. Protein product: CSVDAGFLYGYTF.

This clonotype was counted ten times or more. CDR3 coding DNA: TGCAGTGCTAGAGATCCGACTCGGTCCGGGGAGCTGTTTTTT. It yields the protein CSARDPTRSGELFF. The gene calls are TRBV20-1 and TRBJ2-2; D gene uncertain. This CDR3 region has 14 residues. The V and J ends lost 0 bases and 6 bases respectively, with 11 bases between them. Germline CDR1 is DFQATT and CDR2 is SNEGSKA (reference sequence).

This clonotype was counted at least ten times. The V and J genes are TRBV5-1 and TRBJ2-7; tentatively, D is TRBD1 (5 bases). Trimming shortened V by 4 bases and J by 3 bases, and 11 bases separated the two germline ends. Per the germline V gene, CDR1 is SGHRS and CDR2 is YFSETQ. CDR3 length: 13 amino acids. In DNA form, the CDR3 reads TGCGCCAGCAGCACCGAAGGGGTCTACGAGCAGTACTTC. Amino acid sequence: CASSTEGVYEQYF.

This chain links TRBV28 with TRBJ1-1; 7 bases are shared with TRBD1. The CDR3 length is 16 residues. Unmatched junction bases numbered 7, after V lost 0 bases and J lost 3 bases. Germline CDR1 is MDHEN and CDR2 is SYDVKM. The CDR3 DNA sequence: TGTGCCAGCAGTTTATGGGAGGGGGCAGGGGACACTGAAGCTTTCTTT. Its translation is CASSLWEGAGDTEAFF.